Listed below are T cell receptor beta chains from one sample, sequenced in a study of graft-versus-host responses after intestinal transplantation. These receptors are not linked to any known antigen. TCRdb's copy holds only in-frame clones and misses some; the assay was immunoSEQ multiplex PCR. The sample contains about 97,000 clones, 90% to 95% of which appear only once. The sequenced sample was unstimulated CD4+ T cells sorted from spleen or lymph node cells, obtained before transplant. The receptors here all came from a human donor who was the organ donor for an intestinal transplant. The CDR3 runs from the conserved cysteine through the conserved F or W. D genes are given only for firm matches. The listing skips clone size in some rows; elsewhere it reads once, few, many or a size class.

size	V	J	D	CDR3	DNA
few	TRBV9	TRBJ1-1	.	CASSVLGGTEAFF	TGTGCCAGCAGCGTATTAGGGGGCACTGAAGCTTTCTTT
.	TRBV19	TRBJ1-5	.	CASSGLRNQPQHF	TGTGCCAGTAGTGGTCTCAGAAATCAGCCCCAGCATTTT
.	TRBV30	TRBJ1-6	.	CAWTGYNSPLHF	TGTGCCTGGACAGGGTATAATTCACCCCTCCACTTT
.	TRBV4-1	TRBJ1-1	.	CASSQAGQREAFF	TGCGCCAGCAGCCAAGCCGGACAGAGAGAAGCTTTCTTT
.	TRBV4-1	TRBJ1-5	TRBD1	CASSQGYRGMSNQPQHF	TGCGCCAGCAGCCAGGGATACAGGGGGATGAGCAATCAGCCCCAGCATTTT
.	TRBV6-5	TRBJ2-3	TRBD2	CASIPRGGTDTQYF	TGTGCCAGCATTCCGCGGGGGGGAACAGATACGCAGTATTTT
.	TRBV5-1	TRBJ2-1	TRBD1	CASRRQGLGNEQFF	TGCGCCAGCCGAAGACAGGGCCTGGGGAATGAGCAGTTCTTC
few	TRBV19	TRBJ2-7	TRBD1	CASRPETGGPYEQYF	TGTGCCAGTAGACCGGAAACAGGGGGTCCCTACGAGCAGTACTTC
.	TRBV5-1	TRBJ1-4	.	CASSLQGPPEKLFF	TGCGCCAGCAGCTTACAGGGCCCGCCTGAAAAACTGTTTTTT
few	TRBV30	TRBJ1-3	.	CAWSVFTSSGNTIYF	TGTGCCTGGAGTGTATTTACGAGCTCTGGAAACACCATATATTTT
.	TRBV7-2	TRBJ2-1	TRBD2	CASSLEAGGYNEQFF	TGTGCCAGCAGCTTGGAAGCGGGGGGTTACAATGAGCAGTTCTTC
.	TRBV21-1	TRBJ1-6	.	CASSKGCQGCSPLHF	TGTGCCAGCAGCAAAGGGTGCCAGGGATGTTCACCCCTCCACTTT
.	TRBV4-2	TRBJ2-7	TRBD2	CASSHGGAGYEQYF	TGTGCCAGCAGCCACGGGGGGGCCGGGTACGAGCAGTACTTC
.	TRBV29-1	TRBJ2-5	TRBD2	CSVGASGAAQYF	TGCAGCGTTGGGGCGAGCGGGGCGGCCCAGTACTTC
once	TRBV5-1	TRBJ1-2	.	CASSFDRSNYGYTF	TGCGCCAGCAGCTTTGACAGAAGTAACTATGGCTACACCTTC
.	TRBV5-1	TRBJ2-5	TRBD2	CASSSVGGEETQYF	TGCGCCAGCAGCAGCGTCGGGGGGGAAGAGACCCAGTACTTC
.	TRBV15	TRBJ2-3	TRBD2	CATSRGASGGTDTQYF	TGTGCCACCAGCAGAGGAGCTAGCGGGGGCACAGATACGCAGTATTTT
.	TRBV12-5	TRBJ2-4	.	CASGLDRENIQYF	TGTGCTAGTGGTTTGGACAGGGAAAACATTCAGTACTTC
.	TRBV7-3	TRBJ1-1	.	CVSSLSGTLNTEAFF	TGTGTCAGCAGCTTAAGCGGGACCTTGAACACTGAAGCTTTCTTT
.	TRBV27	TRBJ2-1	TRBD1	CASSLGTGGLNEQFF	TGTGCCAGCAGTTTAGGGACAGGGGGCCTCAATGAGCAGTTCTTC
.	TRBV5-1	TRBJ1-5	.	CASSLDAGGQPQHF	TGCGCCAGCAGCTTGGACGCCGGCGGGCAGCCCCAGCATTTT
.	TRBV6-1	TRBJ1-4	.	CASTPNEKLFF	TGTGCCAGCACCCCAAATGAAAAACTGTTTTTT
.	TRBV7-7	TRBJ2-2	TRBD1	CASSFDRAAGELFF	TGTGCTAGCAGCTTCGACAGGGCGGCCGGGGAGCTGTTTTTT
.	TRBV4-3	TRBJ2-7	TRBD2	CASSPVSGLAPTYEQYF	TGCGCCAGCAGCCCCGTTTCCGGACTAGCGCCAACCTACGAGCAGTACTTC
.	TRBV6-5	TRBJ1-5	TRBD1	CASRPDRGGNQPQHF	TGTGCCAGCAGGCCAGACAGGGGAGGCAATCAGCCCCAGCATTTT
.	TRBV19	TRBJ2-7	.	CASSMGLLYEQYF	TGTGCCAGTAGTATGGGGCTGCTCTACGAGCAGTACTTC
.	TRBV7-6	TRBJ2-5	.	CASSLVGSGRGGETQYF	TGTGCCAGCAGCTTAGTAGGGTCGGGAAGGGGAGGAGAGACCCAGTACTTC
.	TRBV27	TRBJ1-6	.	CASRVPSHTSPLHF	TGTGCCAGCAGGGTTCCCTCACATACCTCACCCCTCCACTTT
.	TRBV11-2	TRBJ2-5	.	CASSLETPRVETQYF	TGTGCCAGCAGCTTGGAGACCCCCCGGGTTGAGACCCAGTACTTC
.	TRBV5-4	TRBJ2-7	.	CASSFEAGPREQYF	TGTGCCAGCAGCTTTGAGGCGGGTCCCCGCGAGCAGTACTTC
.	TRBV5-1	TRBJ2-1	.	CASSQARDSPRDSSYNEQFF	TGCGCCAGCAGCCAAGCCCGGGACTCCCCAAGGGATAGCTCCTACAATGAGCAGTTCTTC
.	TRBV5-1	TRBJ2-7	.	CASPLYEQYF	TGCGCCAGCCCCCTCTACGAGCAGTACTTC
.	TRBV6-6	TRBJ2-5	TRBD2	CASSRVAGGPVETQYF	TGTGCCAGCAGCCGGGTAGCGGGGGGGCCCGTAGAGACCCAGTACTTC
.	TRBV5-1	TRBJ2-1	TRBD1	CASSNLRGQGIYNEQFF	TGCGCCAGCAGCAACCTTCGGGGACAGGGGATATACAATGAGCAGTTCTTC
once	TRBV4-2	TRBJ2-3	.	CASSHRMGGASLTDTQYF	TGTGCCAGCAGCCACCGAATGGGGGGGGCGTCGTTAACAGATACGCAGTATTTT
.	TRBV30	TRBJ1-4	TRBD1	CASSTGGATNEKLFF	TGTGCCTCGTCAACAGGGGGCGCGACTAATGAAAAACTGTTTTTT
.	TRBV10-3	TRBJ1-4	.	CAISAHGRYEKLFF	TGTGCCATCAGTGCCCATGGCAGATATGAAAAACTGTTTTTT
.	TRBV6-1	TRBJ1-1	TRBD1	CASSAGQGDTEAFF	TGTGCCAGCAGTGCCGGACAGGGTGACACTGAAGCTTTCTTT
.	TRBV30	TRBJ2-7	.	CAWGRRWQYF	TGTGCCTGGGGCCGCCGTTGGCAGTACTTC
.	TRBV4-2	TRBJ1-1	TRBD1	CASSQVGQGDTEAFF	TGTGCCAGCAGCCAAGTCGGACAGGGGGACACTGAAGCTTTCTTT
.	TRBV15	TRBJ2-2	.	CATSRDRAGELFF	TGTGCCACCAGCAGAGATAGAGCCGGGGAGCTGTTTTTT
.	TRBV28	TRBJ2-7	TRBD1	CASRSGTGSYEQYF	TGTGCCAGCAGGTCCGGGACAGGCTCCTACGAGCAGTACTTC
.	TRBV4-2	TRBJ2-1	.	CASSQVKRAGREQFF	TGTGCCAGCAGCCAAGTTAAGCGGGCGGGGAGGGAGCAGTTCTTC
.	TRBV6-5	TRBJ2-2	TRBD1	CASSSGQGRTGELFF	TGTGCCAGCAGTTCCGGACAGGGACGGACCGGGGAGCTGTTTTTT
.	TRBV18	TRBJ2-4	.	CASSPLRDPIQYF	TGTGCCAGCTCACCCCTCCGGGATCCTATTCAGTACTTC
.	TRBV5-5	TRBJ2-7	.	CASSSPGAGPSSYEQYF	TGTGCCAGCAGCTCGCCCGGGGCGGGGCCGAGCTCCTACGAGCAGTACTTC
.	TRBV6-5	TRBJ1-1	.	CASSLGGMNTEAFF	TGTGCCAGCAGTTTGGGAGGGATGAACACTGAAGCTTTCTTT
.	TRBV27	TRBJ2-7	.	CASSLRRGPSYEQYF	TGTGCCAGCAGTTTGCGGAGGGGTCCCAGCTACGAGCAGTACTTC
.	TRBV7-9	TRBJ2-5	.	CASSTRGIQETQYF	TGTGCCAGCAGCACTCGGGGTATCCAAGAGACCCAGTACTTC
.	TRBV11-2	TRBJ1-4	TRBD1	CASSPGQGTNEKLFF	TGTGCCAGCAGCCCGGGACAGGGCACTAATGAAAAACTGTTTTTT
once	TRBV28	TRBJ2-4	TRBD1	CASSSYKGPGPRTGVSIQYF	TGTGCCAGCAGTTCTTATAAAGGTCCGGGTCCGAGAACAGGGGTCAGCATTCAGTACTTC
once	TRBV2	TRBJ1-6	.	CASSLRGFGSPLHF	TGTGCCAGCAGTCTCAGGGGCTTTGGTTCACCCCTCCACTTT
.	TRBV4-2	TRBJ1-5	.	CASSPGTRDQPQHF	TGTGCCAGCAGCCCCGGGACAAGGGACCAGCCCCAGCATTTT
.	TRBV4-1	TRBJ1-2	.	CASSQDLQGNGYTF	TGCGCCAGCAGCCAAGATTTACAGGGAAATGGCTACACCTTC
.	TRBV9	TRBJ2-1	TRBD2	CASSVVSGGDNEQFF	TGTGCCAGCAGCGTAGTTAGCGGGGGGGACAATGAGCAGTTCTTC
.	TRBV30	TRBJ2-1	TRBD2	CAWSPDLAGVHVF	TGTGCCTGGAGCCCCGACCTAGCGGGGGTCCATGTCTTC
once	TRBV9	TRBJ1-1	.	CASSVVTSSAEAFF	TGTGCCAGCAGCGTAGTGACTTCGTCCGCGGAGGCTTTCTTT